This T cell receptor beta chain was identified during a study of blood T cell repertoires in COVID-19. Study at large: Samples taken during acute and convalescent COVID-19 were collected in the United States, Italy and Spain. Sources were T cells, B-cell-depleted T cells, or PBMCs; the material itself was cDNA or gDNA.

The CDR3 covers 14 residues. Germline V gene lookup returns CDR1 MNHEY and CDR2 SMNVEV (reference sequence). The ends lost 6 bases at V and 0 bases at J; junction bases unmatched: 3. The protocol was immunoSEQ multiplex PCR, while the TCRdb copy is restricted to in-frame clones and leaves out a portion. The data show about 160,000 clones, 85% seen once. This chain connects TRBV27 to TRBJ1-2, with 8 bases fitting TRBD1. The sample consisted of peripheral blood. The TCR originated in a human donor with acute or convalescent COVID-19. The donor label of this sample is uncertain. CDR3 sequence: CASRRTGTNYGYTF. CDR3 nucleotides: TGTGCCAGCAGACGGACAGGGACTAACTATGGCTACACCTTC.